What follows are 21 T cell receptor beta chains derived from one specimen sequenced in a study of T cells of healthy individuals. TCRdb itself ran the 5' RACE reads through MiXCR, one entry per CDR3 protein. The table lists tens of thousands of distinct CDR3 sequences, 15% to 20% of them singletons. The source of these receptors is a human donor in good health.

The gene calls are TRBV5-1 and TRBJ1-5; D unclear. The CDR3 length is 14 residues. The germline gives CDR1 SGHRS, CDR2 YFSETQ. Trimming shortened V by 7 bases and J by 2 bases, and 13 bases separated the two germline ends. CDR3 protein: CASSEGLRNQPQHF. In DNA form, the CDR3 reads TGCGCCAGCTCCGAGGGTTTGCGCAATCAGCCCCAGCATTTT.

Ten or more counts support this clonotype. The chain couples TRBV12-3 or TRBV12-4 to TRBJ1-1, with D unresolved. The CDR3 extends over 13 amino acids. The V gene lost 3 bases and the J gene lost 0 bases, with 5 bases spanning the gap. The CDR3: CASSFKLNTEAFF. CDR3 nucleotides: TGTGCCAGCAGTTTCAAATTGAACACTGAAGCTTTCTTT.

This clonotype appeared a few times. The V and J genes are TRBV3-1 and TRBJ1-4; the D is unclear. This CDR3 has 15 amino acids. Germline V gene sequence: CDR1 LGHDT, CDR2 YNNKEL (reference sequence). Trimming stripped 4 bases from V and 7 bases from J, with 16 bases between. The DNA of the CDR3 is TGTGCCAGCAGCCCCCGAAACCTACGGGCTGAAAAACTGTTTTTT. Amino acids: CASSPRNLRAEKLFF.

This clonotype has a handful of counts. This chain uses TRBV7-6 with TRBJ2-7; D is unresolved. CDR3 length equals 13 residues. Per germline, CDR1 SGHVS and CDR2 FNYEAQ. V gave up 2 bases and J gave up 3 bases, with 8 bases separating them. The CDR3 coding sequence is TGTGCCAGCAGCTTAATGAACTTCTACGAGCAGTACTTC. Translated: CASSLMNFYEQYF.

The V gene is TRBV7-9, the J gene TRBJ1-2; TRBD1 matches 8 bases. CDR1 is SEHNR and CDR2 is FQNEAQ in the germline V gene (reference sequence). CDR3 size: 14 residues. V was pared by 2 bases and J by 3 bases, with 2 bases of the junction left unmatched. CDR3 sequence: CASSLRGQDYGYTF. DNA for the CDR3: TGTGCCAGCAGCTTAAGGGGACAGGACTATGGCTACACCTTC.

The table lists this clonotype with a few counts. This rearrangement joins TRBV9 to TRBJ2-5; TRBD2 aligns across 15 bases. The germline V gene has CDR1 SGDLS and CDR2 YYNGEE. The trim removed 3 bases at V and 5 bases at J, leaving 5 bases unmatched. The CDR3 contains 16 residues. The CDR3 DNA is TGTGCCAGCAGCGCGGGGACTAGCGGGAGGTATGAGACCCAGTACTTC. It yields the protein CASSAGTSGRYETQYF.

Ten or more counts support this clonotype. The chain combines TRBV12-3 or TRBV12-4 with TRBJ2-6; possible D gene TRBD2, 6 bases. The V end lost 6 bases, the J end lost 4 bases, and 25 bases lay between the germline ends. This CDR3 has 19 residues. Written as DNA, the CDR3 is TGTGCCAGCAGCCCAACCATCGGGACTGACGTGAGGGGGGCCAACGTCCTGACTTTC. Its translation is CASSPTIGTDVRGANVLTF.

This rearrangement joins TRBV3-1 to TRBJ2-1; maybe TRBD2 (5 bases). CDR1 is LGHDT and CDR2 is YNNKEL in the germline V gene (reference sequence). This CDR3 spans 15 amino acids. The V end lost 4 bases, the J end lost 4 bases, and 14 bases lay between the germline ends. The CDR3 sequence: CASSRPSGGYNEQFF. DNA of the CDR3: TGTGCCAGCAGCCGCCCCAGCGGTGGGTACAATGAGCAGTTCTTC.

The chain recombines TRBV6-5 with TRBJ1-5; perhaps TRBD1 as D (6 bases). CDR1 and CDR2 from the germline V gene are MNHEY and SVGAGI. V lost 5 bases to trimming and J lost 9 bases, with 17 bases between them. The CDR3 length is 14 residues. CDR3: CASSSPGVGVPQHF. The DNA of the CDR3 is TGTGCCAGCAGTAGCCCAGGGGTAGGTGTGCCCCAGCATTTT.

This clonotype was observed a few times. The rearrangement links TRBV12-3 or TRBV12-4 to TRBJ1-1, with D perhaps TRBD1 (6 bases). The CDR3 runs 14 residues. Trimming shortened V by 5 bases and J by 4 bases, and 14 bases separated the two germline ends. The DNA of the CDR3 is TGTGCCAGCAGTGTACTACAGGGTGGCACTGAAGCTTTCTTT. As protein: CASSVLQGGTEAFF.

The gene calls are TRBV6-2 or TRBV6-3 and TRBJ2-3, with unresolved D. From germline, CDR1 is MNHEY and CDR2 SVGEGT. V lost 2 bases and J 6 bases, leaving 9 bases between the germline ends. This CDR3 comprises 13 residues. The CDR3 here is CASSYNVRDTQYF. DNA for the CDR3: TGTGCCAGCAGTTACAACGTAAGGGATACGCAGTATTTT.

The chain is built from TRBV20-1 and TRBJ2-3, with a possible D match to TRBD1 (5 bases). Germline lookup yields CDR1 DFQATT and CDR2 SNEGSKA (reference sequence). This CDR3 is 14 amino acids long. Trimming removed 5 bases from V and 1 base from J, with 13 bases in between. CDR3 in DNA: TGCAGTGCTTTAGGCCTCAGGGGCACAGATACGCAGTATTTT. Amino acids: CSALGLRGTDTQYF.

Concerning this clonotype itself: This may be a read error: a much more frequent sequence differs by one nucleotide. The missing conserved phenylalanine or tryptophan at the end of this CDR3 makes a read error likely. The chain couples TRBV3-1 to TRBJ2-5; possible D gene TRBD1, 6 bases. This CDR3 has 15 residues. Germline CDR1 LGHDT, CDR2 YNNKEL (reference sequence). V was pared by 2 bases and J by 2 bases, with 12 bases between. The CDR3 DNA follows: TGTGCCAGCAGCCAACTTCCGGGACAACAAGAGACCCAGTACCTC. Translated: CASSQLPGQQETQYL.

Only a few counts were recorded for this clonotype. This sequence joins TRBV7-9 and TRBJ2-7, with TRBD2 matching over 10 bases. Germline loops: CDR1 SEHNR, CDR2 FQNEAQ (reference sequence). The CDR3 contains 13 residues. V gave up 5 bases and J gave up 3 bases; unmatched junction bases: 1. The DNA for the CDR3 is TGTGCCAGCAGCCGGACTAGCGGCTACGAGCAGTACTTC. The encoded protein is CASSRTSGYEQYF.

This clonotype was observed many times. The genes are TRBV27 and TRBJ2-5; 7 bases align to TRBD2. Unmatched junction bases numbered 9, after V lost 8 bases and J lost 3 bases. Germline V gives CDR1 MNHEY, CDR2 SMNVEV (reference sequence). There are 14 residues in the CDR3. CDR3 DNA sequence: TGTGCCAGCGTCGAGACGGGGGGAAAAGAGACCCAGTACTTC. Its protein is CASVETGGKETQYF.

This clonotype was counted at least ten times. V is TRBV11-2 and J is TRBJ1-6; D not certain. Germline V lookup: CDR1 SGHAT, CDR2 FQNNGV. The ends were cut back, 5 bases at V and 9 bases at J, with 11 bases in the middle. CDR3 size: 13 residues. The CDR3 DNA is TGTGCCAGCAGCCCACTCGAAGCTTCACCCCTCCACTTT. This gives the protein CASSPLEASPLHF.

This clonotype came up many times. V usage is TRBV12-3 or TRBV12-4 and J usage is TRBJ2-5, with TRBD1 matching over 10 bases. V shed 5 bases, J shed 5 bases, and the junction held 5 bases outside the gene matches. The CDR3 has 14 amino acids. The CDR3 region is CASSPDRGQETQYF. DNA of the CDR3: TGTGCCAGCAGTCCCGACAGGGGGCAGGAGACCCAGTACTTC.

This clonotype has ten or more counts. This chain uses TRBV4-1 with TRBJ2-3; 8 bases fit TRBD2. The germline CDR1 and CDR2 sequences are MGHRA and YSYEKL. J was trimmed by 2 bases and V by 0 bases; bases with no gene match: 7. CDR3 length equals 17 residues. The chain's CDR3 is CASSQEGSGTTTDTQYF. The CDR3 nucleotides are TGCGCCAGCAGCCAAGAGGGTAGCGGGACTACCACAGATACGCAGTATTTT.

CDR3 nucleotides: TGTGCCTGGGGGCGGGACATGTCGTCGGAAAAACTGTTTTTT. Translated, it gives CAWGRDMSSEKLFF. The chain recombines TRBV30 with TRBJ1-4; a weak D match, TRBD1 (6 bases). V was cut by 5 bases and J by 8 bases, with 18 bases left in between. The CDR3 is 14 residues long. Germline V gene lookup returns CDR1 GTSNPN and CDR2 SVGIG (reference sequence).

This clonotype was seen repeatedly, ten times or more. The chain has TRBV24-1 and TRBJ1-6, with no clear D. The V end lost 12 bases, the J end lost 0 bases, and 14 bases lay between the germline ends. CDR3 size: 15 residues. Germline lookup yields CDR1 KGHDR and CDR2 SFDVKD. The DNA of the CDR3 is TGTGCCGCCGGCCCCGGTGTCTCCTATAATTCACCCCTCCACTTT. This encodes CAAGPGVSYNSPLHF.

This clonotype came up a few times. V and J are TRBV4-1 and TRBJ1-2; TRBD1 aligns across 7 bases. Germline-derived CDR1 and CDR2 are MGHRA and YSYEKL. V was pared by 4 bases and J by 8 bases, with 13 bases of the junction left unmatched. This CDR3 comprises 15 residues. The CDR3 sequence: CASSLEPRQGTGYTF. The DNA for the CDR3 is TGCGCCAGCAGCCTCGAGCCGAGACAGGGTACAGGCTACACCTTC.